The T cell receptor beta chain under discussion was sequenced for a study of cytomegalovirus exposure and HLA in healthy donors. Overall study: Inside one of the first data releases sat roughly 80 million unique TCRs taken from HLA-typed donors.

Nominal health characterized the donors when sampled, though unrecorded immune exposures were likely. Comments on this clone: The antigen is unknown.

Germline CDR1 and CDR2: MNHEY and SVGAGI. CDR3 length equals 14 residues. V shed 5 bases and J 7 bases; nucleotides not matched to a gene: 6. The PCR contained 60 Vbeta and 13 Jbeta primers. Using immunoSEQ multiplex PCR, the repertoire was profiled, and TCRdb retains in-frame clones only, with some absent. The sample lists more than 85,000 clones, roughly 76% occurring once. Study observations and caveats: The investigators catalogued 150 or so TCR beta chains as cytomegalovirus-associated.

The specimen sequenced was PBMCs. This clonotype was obtained from a man aged 40-55 years in good health and CMV-seronegative. This chain links TRBV6-5 with TRBJ1-4; 8 bases fit TRBD1. The CDR3 region is CASSTDRGTEKLFF. The CDR3 coding sequence is TGTGCCAGCAGTACCGACAGGGGAACTGAAAAACTGTTTTTT.